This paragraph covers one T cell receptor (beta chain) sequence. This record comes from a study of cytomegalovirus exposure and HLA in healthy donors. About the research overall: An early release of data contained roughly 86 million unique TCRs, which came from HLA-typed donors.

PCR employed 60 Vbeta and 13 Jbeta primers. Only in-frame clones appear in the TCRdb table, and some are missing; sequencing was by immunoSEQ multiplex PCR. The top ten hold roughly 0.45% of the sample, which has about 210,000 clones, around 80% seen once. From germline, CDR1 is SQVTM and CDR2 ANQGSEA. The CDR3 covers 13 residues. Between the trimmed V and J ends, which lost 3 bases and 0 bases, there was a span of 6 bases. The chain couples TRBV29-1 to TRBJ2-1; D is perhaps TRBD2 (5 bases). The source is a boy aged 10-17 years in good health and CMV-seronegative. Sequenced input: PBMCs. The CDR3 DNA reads TGCAGCGTTGAGGAGGACTCCTACAATGAGCAGTTCTTC. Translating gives CSVEEDSYNEQFF.